The rows below give T cell receptor beta chains drawn from one sample of a study of prognosis after radiotherapy for stage I lung cancer. Each CDR3 protein is one row after TCRdb ran MiXCR on the multiplex PCR reads. The sample has roughly 32,000 distinct CDR3 sequences; 35% to 45% are singletons. Material: PBMCs, obtained before or after stereotactic body radiation therapy (not recorded which). The receptors were gathered from a donor over 45 with non-small cell lung cancer. Each CDR3 is given with its conserved first and last residue. Fields, in order: clone size, D gene, J gene, V gene, CDR3 protein, CDR3 DNA. A D gene is named only where the DNA matches it firmly. Some rows have no size entry. The others give once, few or many, or a class for an expanded clone.

abundance: many; d_gene: TRBD1; j_gene: TRBJ1-5; v_gene: TRBV12-3/TRBV12-4; CDR3aa: CASKRDRGSNQPQHF; CDR3nt: TGTGCCAGCAAACGGGACAGGGGCAGCAATCAGCCCCAGCATTTT
abundance: .; d_gene: TRBD2; j_gene: TRBJ2-3; v_gene: TRBV6-2/TRBV6-3; CDR3aa: CASSPTSGGPYTQYF; CDR3nt: TGTGCCAGCAGCCCTACTAGCGGGGGGCCATATACGCAGTATTTT
abundance: many; d_gene: .; j_gene: TRBJ1-1; v_gene: TRBV7-2; CDR3aa: CASSLNGAEAFF; CDR3nt: TGTGCCAGCAGCTTAAACGGGGCTGAAGCTTTCTTT
abundance: medium-sized; d_gene: TRBD1; j_gene: TRBJ1-2; v_gene: TRBV6-4; CDR3aa: CASSYSTTGEGDYGYTF; CDR3nt: TGTGCCAGCAGTTACTCCACGACAGGGGAAGGCGACTATGGCTACACCTTC
abundance: .; d_gene: .; j_gene: TRBJ1-2; v_gene: TRBV27; CDR3aa: CASTDGYVYTF; CDR3nt: TGTGCCAGCACTGACGGCTACGTCTACACCTTC
abundance: many; d_gene: .; j_gene: TRBJ1-1; v_gene: TRBV20-1; CDR3aa: CSASRPTRAAEAFF; CDR3nt: TGCAGTGCCAGTCGCCCCACAAGGGCGGCTGAAGCTTTCTTT
abundance: .; d_gene: TRBD2; j_gene: TRBJ2-3; v_gene: TRBV27; CDR3aa: CASSPFVLAGGQTDTQYF; CDR3nt: TGTGCCAGCAGTCCATTCGTACTAGCGGGGGGGCAAACAGATACGCAGTATTTT
abundance: once; d_gene: .; j_gene: TRBJ2-3; v_gene: TRBV4-1; CDR3aa: CARSHRDFPTDTQYF; CDR3nt: TGCGCCAGAAGCCACAGGGACTTTCCCACAGATACGCAGTATTTT
abundance: many; d_gene: TRBD2; j_gene: TRBJ2-1; v_gene: TRBV7-6; CDR3aa: CASSLAVTSGGEQFF; CDR3nt: TGTGCCAGCAGCTTAGCGGTCACTAGCGGGGGGGAGCAGTTCTTC
abundance: many; d_gene: TRBD1; j_gene: TRBJ2-1; v_gene: TRBV29-1; CDR3aa: CSAVTGGDANEQFF; CDR3nt: TGCAGCGCTGTCACAGGGGGCGATGCCAATGAGCAGTTCTTC
abundance: .; d_gene: .; j_gene: TRBJ1-5; v_gene: TRBV28; CDR3aa: CASSSGVQPQHF; CDR3nt: TGTGCCAGCAGTTCAGGGGTTCAGCCCCAGCATTTT
abundance: many; d_gene: .; j_gene: TRBJ2-3; v_gene: TRBV5-1; CDR3aa: CASSPGVDTDTQYF; CDR3nt: TGCGCCAGCAGCCCCGGCGTAGACACAGATACGCAGTATTTT
abundance: many; d_gene: .; j_gene: TRBJ2-1; v_gene: TRBV9; CDR3aa: CASSADSYNEQFF; CDR3nt: TGTGCCAGCAGCGCCGACTCCTACAATGAGCAGTTCTTC
abundance: .; d_gene: .; j_gene: TRBJ1-5; v_gene: TRBV2; CDR3aa: CASSEDGQNHQPQHF; CDR3nt: TGTGCCAGCAGTGAAGATGGGCAGAACCATCAGCCCCAGCATTTT
abundance: .; d_gene: .; j_gene: TRBJ1-5; v_gene: TRBV28; CDR3aa: CARRLVGRNQPQHF; CDR3nt: TGTGCCAGAAGGCTAGTGGGGAGAAATCAGCCCCAGCATTTT
abundance: many; d_gene: .; j_gene: TRBJ2-3; v_gene: TRBV6-5; CDR3aa: CASSYGAPTDTQYF; CDR3nt: TGTGCCAGCAGTTACGGGGCTCCCACAGATACGCAGTATTTT
abundance: .; d_gene: .; j_gene: TRBJ1-2; v_gene: TRBV6-2/TRBV6-3; CDR3aa: CASSSGFYYGYTF; CDR3nt: TGTGCCAGCAGTTCAGGGTTCTACTATGGCTACACCTTC
abundance: few; d_gene: .; j_gene: TRBJ2-2; v_gene: TRBV7-8; CDR3aa: CASSPEVRETGELFF; CDR3nt: TGTGCCAGCAGCCCCGAGGTCCGGGAGACCGGGGAGCTGTTTTTT
abundance: many; d_gene: .; j_gene: TRBJ1-2; v_gene: TRBV6-9; CDR3aa: CASSYGGGYTF; CDR3nt: TGTGCCAGCAGTTACGGTGGGGGCTACACCTTC
abundance: .; d_gene: .; j_gene: TRBJ2-5; v_gene: TRBV6-1; CDR3aa: CANRRQVKTQYF; CDR3nt: TGTGCCAACAGAAGACAGGTAAAGACCCAGTACTTC
abundance: .; d_gene: TRBD2; j_gene: TRBJ2-5; v_gene: TRBV12-3/TRBV12-4; CDR3aa: CASRGGLAGGLETQYF; CDR3nt: TGTGCCAGCAGAGGGGGACTAGCGGGAGGGTTGGAGACCCAGTACTTC
abundance: .; d_gene: .; j_gene: TRBJ1-2; v_gene: TRBV6-4; CDR3aa: CASSYSGTDGYTF; CDR3nt: TGTGCCAGCAGTTACTCGGGGACCGATGGCTACACCTTC
abundance: many; d_gene: TRBD2; j_gene: TRBJ2-3; v_gene: TRBV20-1; CDR3aa: CSVQVRGGPDTQYF; CDR3nt: TGCAGTGTCCAAGTGCGGGGGGGGCCGGATACGCAGTATTTT
abundance: .; d_gene: .; j_gene: TRBJ2-7; v_gene: TRBV6-1; CDR3aa: CARRPGMTYEQYF; CDR3nt: TGTGCCAGAAGGCCAGGGATGACCTACGAGCAGTACTTC
abundance: many; d_gene: TRBD1; j_gene: TRBJ2-7; v_gene: TRBV2; CDR3aa: CASSQRRDRASEEYF; CDR3nt: TGTGCCAGCAGCCAAAGGAGGGACAGGGCCTCCGAAGAGTACTTC
abundance: .; d_gene: TRBD1; j_gene: TRBJ1-2; v_gene: TRBV28; CDR3aa: CATGDREVCYTF; CDR3nt: TGTGCCACCGGGGACAGGGAGGTTTGCTACACCTTC
abundance: many; d_gene: .; j_gene: TRBJ2-1; v_gene: TRBV5-1; CDR3aa: CASRYSLGGFYNEQFF; CDR3nt: TGCGCCAGCAGGTATTCCCTAGGGGGATTTTACAATGAGCAGTTCTTC
abundance: .; d_gene: .; j_gene: TRBJ2-3; v_gene: TRBV3-1; CDR3aa: CASSQGGQGDSDTQYF; CDR3nt: TGTGCCAGCAGCCAAGGAGGGCAAGGGGACTCAGATACGCAGTATTTT
abundance: many; d_gene: .; j_gene: TRBJ2-7; v_gene: TRBV4-1; CDR3aa: CASSQPGYEQYF; CDR3nt: TGCGCCAGCAGCCAACCAGGATACGAGCAGTACTTC
abundance: many; d_gene: .; j_gene: TRBJ2-5; v_gene: TRBV29-1; CDR3aa: CSVAQDIQETQYF; CDR3nt: TGCAGCGTCGCCCAGGACATTCAAGAGACCCAGTACTTC
abundance: many; d_gene: TRBD1; j_gene: TRBJ2-5; v_gene: TRBV28; CDR3aa: CASKTGAQETQYF; CDR3nt: TGTGCCAGCAAAACAGGGGCCCAAGAGACCCAGTACTTC
abundance: many; d_gene: .; j_gene: TRBJ1-1; v_gene: TRBV2; CDR3aa: CASSGMPRGAEAFF; CDR3nt: TGTGCCAGCAGTGGAATGCCCCGGGGGGCTGAAGCTTTCTTT
abundance: many; d_gene: TRBD1; j_gene: TRBJ1-1; v_gene: TRBV4-1; CDR3aa: CASSPPAFRAGGLRTEAFF; CDR3nt: TGCGCCAGCAGCCCCCCCGCCTTTCGGGCAGGGGGGTTGAGGACTGAAGCTTTCTTT
abundance: many; d_gene: .; j_gene: TRBJ1-2; v_gene: TRBV6-1; CDR3aa: CASSPIFRDYGYTF; CDR3nt: TGTGCCAGCAGCCCGATTTTCCGAGACTATGGCTACACCTTC
abundance: many; d_gene: .; j_gene: TRBJ1-5; v_gene: TRBV2; CDR3aa: CASSGLGGNQPQHF; CDR3nt: TGTGCCAGCAGCGGATTAGGGGGAAATCAGCCCCAGCATTTT
abundance: many; d_gene: .; j_gene: TRBJ1-1; v_gene: TRBV24-1; CDR3aa: CATSGSSYPTEAFF; CDR3nt: TGTGCCACCAGTGGAAGCAGCTACCCAACTGAAGCTTTCTTT
abundance: .; d_gene: .; j_gene: TRBJ1-3; v_gene: TRBV7-3; CDR3aa: CASSPCKFSVYVAGNTIYF; CDR3nt: TGTGCCAGCAGCCCATGCAAGTTTAGTGTTTACGTTGCTGGAAACACCATATATTTT